This T cell receptor beta chain was sequenced for a study of blood T cells in healthy people across ages. Germline assignment: CDR1 SQVTM and CDR2 ANQGSEA. The V segment lost 7 bases and the J segment 7 bases; nucleotides outside the gene matches: 10. CDR3 length equals 14 residues. A sample-barcoded 5' primer and a J-beta primer mix were used in a second PCR of roughly 6 to 11 cycles. One entry per CDR3 protein results from TCRdb running MiXCR on the 5' RACE reads. The table lists some 1 million distinct CDR3 sequences, more than 40% of them singletons. The sequence was obtained from an older woman in good health. Sequenced sample: blood. The gene calls are TRBV29-1 and TRBJ2-1, with 10 bases fitting TRBD1. The CDR3 reads CSAKSLGQGNEQFF. The CDR3 DNA follows: TGCAGCGCCAAAAGCTTGGGACAGGGGAATGAGCAGTTCTTC.